A single sample is the source of the 4 T cell receptor beta chains below, sequenced in a study of a mutant IDH1 vaccine in newly diagnosed glioma. Specified time point: week 35, safety follow-up. Each dose delivered 300 ug of mutant IDH1 20-mer peptide subcutaneously with imiquimod. The table came from immunoSEQ multiplex PCR; TCRdb's copy has only in-frame clones and leaves some out. The table lists about 46,000 clones, 80% to 95% of them singletons. No antigen is known for these receptors. The source was PBMCs, collected from a glioma patient whose treatment included an IDH1 peptide vaccine. The receptor set was obtained from a man aged 50-59 years with glioma.

This clone has only one observation. This sequence joins TRBV5-4 and TRBJ2-3; maybe TRBD2 (5 bases). CDR3 length equals 17 residues. Trimming left V 0 bases short and J 0 bases short, with 14 bases between. Germline V gene sequence: CDR1 SGHNT, CDR2 YYREEE (reference sequence). For the CDR3, the DNA is TGTGCCAGCAGCTTGGGCGGCGGGCTGACTAGCACAGATACGCAGTATTTT. As protein: CASSLGGGLTSTDTQYF.

The V call is TRBV27, the J call TRBJ1-5; tentative D call: TRBD1 (6 bases). Per the germline V gene, CDR1 is MNHEY and CDR2 is SMNVEV (reference sequence). The CDR3 totals 16 residues. The V and J ends lost 6 bases and 3 bases respectively, with 18 bases between them. The DNA of the CDR3 is TGTGCCAGCAGCCCACAACAGGGAACTTACAATCAGCCCCAGCATTTT. Translation: CASSPQQGTYNQPQHF.

CDR3 in amino acids: CASSARQVVNTGELFF. CDR3 DNA sequence: TGTGCCAGCAGTGCGAGGCAGGTGGTTAACACCGGGGAGCTGTTTTTT. The chain combines TRBV6-1 with TRBJ2-2; no clear D. CDR1 is MNHNS and CDR2 is SASEGT in the germline V gene. V was shortened by 4 bases and J by 2 bases, with 14 bases between the two germline ends. The length of the CDR3 is 16 residues.

The chain recombines TRBV29-1 with TRBJ1-2; the D gene is possibly TRBD1 (5 bases). Germline V lookup: CDR1 SQVTM, CDR2 ANQGSEA. The ends were cut back, 4 bases at V and 1 base at J, with 13 bases in the middle. The CDR3 runs to 14 residues. CDR3 protein: CSVVPGTGNYGYTF. The CDR3 DNA follows: TGCAGCGTTGTCCCCGGGACCGGTAACTATGGCTACACCTTC.